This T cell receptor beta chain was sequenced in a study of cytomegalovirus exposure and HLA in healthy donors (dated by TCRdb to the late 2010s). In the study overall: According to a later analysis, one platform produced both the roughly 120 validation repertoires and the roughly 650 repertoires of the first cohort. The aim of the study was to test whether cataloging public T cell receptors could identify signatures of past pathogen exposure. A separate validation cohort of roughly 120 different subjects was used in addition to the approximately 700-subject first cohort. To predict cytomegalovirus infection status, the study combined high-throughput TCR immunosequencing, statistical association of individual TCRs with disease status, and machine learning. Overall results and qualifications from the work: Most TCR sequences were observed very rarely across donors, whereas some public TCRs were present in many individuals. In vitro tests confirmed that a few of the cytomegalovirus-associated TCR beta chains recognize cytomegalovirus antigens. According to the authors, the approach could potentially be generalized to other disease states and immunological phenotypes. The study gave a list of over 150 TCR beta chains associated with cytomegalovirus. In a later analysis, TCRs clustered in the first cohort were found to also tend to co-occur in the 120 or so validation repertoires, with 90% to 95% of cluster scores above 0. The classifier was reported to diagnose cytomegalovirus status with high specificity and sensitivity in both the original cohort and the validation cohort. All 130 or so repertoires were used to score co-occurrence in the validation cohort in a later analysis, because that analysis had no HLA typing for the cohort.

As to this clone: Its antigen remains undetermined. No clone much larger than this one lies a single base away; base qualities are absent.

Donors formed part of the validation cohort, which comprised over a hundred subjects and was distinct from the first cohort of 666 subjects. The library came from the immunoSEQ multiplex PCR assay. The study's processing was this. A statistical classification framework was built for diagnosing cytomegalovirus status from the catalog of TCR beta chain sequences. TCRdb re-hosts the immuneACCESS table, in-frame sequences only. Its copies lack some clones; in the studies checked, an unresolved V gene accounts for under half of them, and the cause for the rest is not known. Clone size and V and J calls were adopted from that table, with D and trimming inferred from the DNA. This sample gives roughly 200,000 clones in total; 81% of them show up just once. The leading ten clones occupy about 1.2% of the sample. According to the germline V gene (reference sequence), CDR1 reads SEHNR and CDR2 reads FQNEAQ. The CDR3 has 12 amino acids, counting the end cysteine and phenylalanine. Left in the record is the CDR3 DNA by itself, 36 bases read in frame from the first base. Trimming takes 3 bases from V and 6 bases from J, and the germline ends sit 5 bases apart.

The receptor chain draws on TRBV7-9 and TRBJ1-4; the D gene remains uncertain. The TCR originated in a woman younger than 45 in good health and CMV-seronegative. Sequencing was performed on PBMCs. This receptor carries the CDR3 CASSFLDEKLFF. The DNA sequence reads TGTGCCAGCAGCTTTTTAGATGAAAAACTGTTTTTT.